Below, one T cell receptor (beta chain) is given with its context. Its antigen is unidentified. Sequenced by immunoSEQ multiplex PCR; TCRdb stores in-frame clones only, minus some. The profile covers almost 30,000 clones, with around 90% appearing a single time and over 2.5% taken by the ten largest. In germline, CDR1 is SGHKS, CDR2 YYEKEE (reference sequence). V lost 2 bases, J lost 6 bases, and 6 bases stayed unmatched. The CDR3 contains 15 residues. The data derive from a study of a mutant IDH1 vaccine in newly diagnosed glioma. General study points: Of all patients, nearly 95% showed vaccine-induced immune responses.

The time point was: week 5, during vaccination. Topical imiquimod accompanied each vaccine dose, which consisted of 300 ug of mutant IDH1 20-mer peptide. The receptor comes from a woman aged 40 to 50 with glioma. Some clones in this sample may be carry-over from other donors' samples. The sequencing here drew on peripheral blood mononuclear cells (PBMCs), taken from a glioma patient whose treatment included an IDH1 peptide vaccine. V gene TRBV5-5 combines with J gene TRBJ2-2; 8 nucleotides agree with TRBD1. In DNA, the CDR3 is TGTGCCAGCAGCTTCGCAGGGGGCCGGGCCGGGGAGCTGTTTTTT. Translating it yields CASSFAGGRAGELFF.